The present entry profiles one T cell receptor beta chain with its context. Using immunoSEQ multiplex PCR, the repertoire was profiled, and TCRdb retains in-frame clones only, with some absent. The repertoire consists of more than 60,000 clones, with 65% to 85% occurring once and the leading ten covering 3.5% to 4.5%. This sample is part of a study of OX40 agonist ivuxolimab in advanced cancers. For the study at large: Dose-escalation patients suffered from hepatocellular carcinoma, melanoma, renal cell or head and neck cancer. Participants could have had prior anti-PD-1, anti-PD-L1 or anti-CTLA-4 therapy, and more than 35% had some.

V dropped 1 base and J dropped 6 bases, with 7 bases sitting between them. This CDR3 spans 13 amino acids. The germline V gene encodes CDR1 SEHNR and CDR2 FQNEAQ (reference sequence). Autoimmune disease history or systemic immunosuppression was exclusionary. The rearrangement uses TRBV7-9 and TRBJ1-5; D is undetermined. The TCR was taken from an adult with an advanced solid tumor such as melanoma, head and neck, liver or kidney cancer. The source material was CD4+ or CD8+ T cells sorted from blood, sampled in a trial of the OX40 agonist ivuxolimab. The CDR3 nucleotides read TGTGCCAGCAGCTTAGAGTCGTCTCAGCCCCAGCATTTT. It is translated as CASSLESSQPQHF.